This paragraph reports one T cell receptor (beta chain). These data are taken from a study of blood T cell repertoires in COVID-19. Study-level background: PBMCs, B-cell-depleted T cells, or T cells were the source of the cDNA or gDNA that made up the material.

Original processing notes: Estimation of nucleated cell counts relied on the amplification of reference gene primers. Profiled with immunoSEQ multiplex PCR; TCRdb holds only in-frame clones, not every one. V and J calls and clone size are given by that table; D and trimming were obtained from the DNA. The repertoire consists of about 130,000 clones, with approximately 80% occurring once and the leading ten covering over 2.5%. CDR1 SEHNR and CDR2 FQNEAQ come from the germline V gene (reference sequence). CDR3 length equals 19 residues. Trimming removed 3 bases from V and 0 bases from J, with 18 bases in between.

The source of this sequence is a woman of 80 years or more with acute or convalescent COVID-19. This sequence joins TRBV7-9 and TRBJ2-6, with D perhaps matching TRBD1 (5 bases). The sequenced material came from peripheral blood. The CDR3 bases are TGTGCCAGCAGCTTGGGCTTTTTTCAGGGATTCTCTGGGGCCAACGTCCTGACTTTC. Encoded protein: CASSLGFFQGFSGANVLTF.